The present TCR beta chain was sequenced within a study of blood T cell repertoires in COVID-19. Study at large: COVID-19 samples, acute and convalescent, were from the United States, Italy and Spain. From T cells, B-cell-depleted T cells, or PBMCs came the material, which was cDNA or gDNA.

The V gene's germline CDR1 is SGHDT and CDR2 YYEEEE. This CDR3 is 11 amino acids long. V lost 4 bases, J lost 10 bases, and 12 bases lay in between. How the authors handled the data: Reference gene primer amplification yielded estimated nucleated cell counts. Here immunoSEQ multiplex PCR was the method, and the copy in TCRdb shows in-frame clones only, minus some. V and J calls and clone size are as listed in that table; D and trimming were resolved from the DNA. This sample carries about 60,000 clones, almost 80% of them seen once, and the ten largest clones take roughly 13%. The TCR comes from a man older than 75 with acute or convalescent COVID-19. Sequencing was performed on peripheral blood. This chain connects TRBV5-6 to TRBJ2-7; possible D gene TRBD2, 5 bases. CDR3 protein: CASSATGKQYF. CDR3 bases: TGTGCCAGCAGCGCGACCGGGAAACAGTACTTC.